This T cell receptor beta chain emerged from a study of blood T cells in healthy people across ages. Primers used in a second PCR of about 6 to 11 cycles were a sample-barcoded 5' primer and a J-beta primer mix. TCRdb recomputed calls from the 5' RACE reads with MiXCR, one row per CDR3 protein. This table has about 830,000 distinct CDR3 sequences, approximately 65% appearing once. In regard to this clonotype: Compared with germline, one end of the junction differs, possibly owing to a read error.

Germline CDR1 MGHRA, CDR2 YSYEKL. The CDR3 covers 14 residues. The V call is TRBV4-1, the J call TRBJ1-5; tentative D call: TRBD1 (5 bases). The sequencing input was blood. The sequence was obtained from a man under 40 in good health. As DNA, the CDR3 is TGCGCCGGCAGCCACCAGGGAGGCAATCAGCCCCAGCATTTT. Protein sequence: CAGSHQGGNQPQHF.